These T cell receptor beta chains were read from a single sample in a study of tumor T cells in aggressive B-cell lymphoma. Method: immunoSEQ multiplex PCR; TCRdb's copy keeps in-frame clones and lacks some. The sample gives about 9,000 clones, approximately 81% of which show up once; around 3.4% is in the top ten. Material: tumor tissue. All receptors come from an adult with diffuse large B cell lymphoma. CDR3s leave out the opening cysteine and the closing phenylalanine or tryptophan. Fields, in order: J gene, D gene, V gene, CDR3 length, clone size, CDR3 protein. A D gene is named only where the DNA matches it firmly. Rows may omit the clone size; those that give it use once, few, many or a size class.

j_call: TRBJ2-2; d_call: .; v_call: TRBV5-1; cdr3_length: 15; clone_size: .; cdr3_aa: ASSPSTGNHNTGELF
j_call: TRBJ2-2; d_call: .; v_call: TRBV18; cdr3_length: 13; clone_size: .; cdr3_aa: ASSPTDSNTGELF
j_call: TRBJ1-2; d_call: .; v_call: TRBV5-1; cdr3_length: 12; clone_size: .; cdr3_aa: ASSLTTGTYGYT
j_call: TRBJ1-1; d_call: .; v_call: TRBV28; cdr3_length: 11; clone_size: .; cdr3_aa: ASTPPGGLRAF
j_call: TRBJ2-2; d_call: TRBD1; v_call: TRBV5-1; cdr3_length: 13; clone_size: .; cdr3_aa: ASSLGQGNFGELF
j_call: TRBJ2-3; d_call: .; v_call: TRBV4-3; cdr3_length: 13; clone_size: .; cdr3_aa: ASSQLPLGTDTQY
j_call: TRBJ1-1; d_call: .; v_call: TRBV5-1; cdr3_length: 10; clone_size: .; cdr3_aa: ASSLSGRGAF
j_call: TRBJ1-4; d_call: TRBD1; v_call: TRBV13; cdr3_length: 10; clone_size: few; cdr3_aa: ASSQDREKLF
j_call: TRBJ1-4; d_call: TRBD1; v_call: TRBV7-6; cdr3_length: 13; clone_size: once; cdr3_aa: ASSGGTGVGEKLF
j_call: TRBJ2-1; d_call: .; v_call: TRBV2; cdr3_length: 11; clone_size: .; cdr3_aa: AVSPGGYNEQF
j_call: TRBJ2-3; d_call: .; v_call: TRBV5-1; cdr3_length: 10; clone_size: .; cdr3_aa: ASSLYRDTQY
j_call: TRBJ2-2; d_call: TRBD2; v_call: TRBV19; cdr3_length: 13; clone_size: .; cdr3_aa: ASSLAGGYTGELF
j_call: TRBJ2-2; d_call: .; v_call: TRBV15; cdr3_length: 12; clone_size: few; cdr3_aa: ATSRDHGTGELF
j_call: TRBJ1-2; d_call: .; v_call: TRBV6-5; cdr3_length: 13; clone_size: .; cdr3_aa: ASSFYTGTSYGYT
j_call: TRBJ2-3; d_call: TRBD2; v_call: TRBV5-1; cdr3_length: 16; clone_size: once; cdr3_aa: ASNHTSGGASKTDTQY
j_call: TRBJ1-6; d_call: .; v_call: TRBV18; cdr3_length: 13; clone_size: few; cdr3_aa: ASSPPSGHNSPLH
j_call: TRBJ2-1; d_call: .; v_call: TRBV5-8; cdr3_length: 13; clone_size: .; cdr3_aa: ASSREQGERNEQF
j_call: TRBJ2-1; d_call: TRBD2; v_call: TRBV28; cdr3_length: 13; clone_size: .; cdr3_aa: ASRIAGGPHNEQF
j_call: TRBJ2-1; d_call: TRBD1; v_call: TRBV6-1; cdr3_length: 13; clone_size: .; cdr3_aa: ASRAGQVAYNEQF
j_call: TRBJ1-3; d_call: .; v_call: TRBV6-5; cdr3_length: 13; clone_size: once; cdr3_aa: ASSYAGGSGNTIY
j_call: TRBJ2-1; d_call: TRBD2; v_call: TRBV2; cdr3_length: 11; clone_size: .; cdr3_aa: ASRGGTADEQF
j_call: TRBJ1-5; d_call: TRBD1; v_call: TRBV5-4; cdr3_length: 13; clone_size: .; cdr3_aa: ASSLGQGPNQPQH
j_call: TRBJ1-5; d_call: .; v_call: TRBV15; cdr3_length: 12; clone_size: once; cdr3_aa: ATSPRGSNQPQH
j_call: TRBJ2-7; d_call: .; v_call: TRBV2; cdr3_length: 11; clone_size: .; cdr3_aa: ASSSDWDFEQY
j_call: TRBJ2-7; d_call: TRBD1; v_call: TRBV27; cdr3_length: 12; clone_size: .; cdr3_aa: ASSSTGGPQEQY
j_call: TRBJ2-1; d_call: .; v_call: TRBV27; cdr3_length: 14; clone_size: .; cdr3_aa: ASTALDRRSYNEQF
j_call: TRBJ1-2; d_call: TRBD1; v_call: TRBV4-3; cdr3_length: 13; clone_size: .; cdr3_aa: ASSPRQGANYGYT
j_call: TRBJ1-4; d_call: .; v_call: TRBV19; cdr3_length: 13; clone_size: .; cdr3_aa: ASSFGQSTNEKLF
j_call: TRBJ2-7; d_call: .; v_call: TRBV2; cdr3_length: 9; clone_size: .; cdr3_aa: ASSEEYEQY
j_call: TRBJ2-7; d_call: TRBD1; v_call: TRBV28; cdr3_length: 13; clone_size: .; cdr3_aa: ASSLDQGAGYGQY
j_call: TRBJ1-2; d_call: .; v_call: TRBV21-1; cdr3_length: 13; clone_size: few; cdr3_aa: ASSRPPTGDYGYT
j_call: TRBJ2-1; d_call: TRBD2; v_call: TRBV9; cdr3_length: 13; clone_size: .; cdr3_aa: ASSRSSGGVTEQF
j_call: TRBJ2-1; d_call: .; v_call: TRBV4-3; cdr3_length: 14; clone_size: .; cdr3_aa: ASSQVRGMSYNEQF
j_call: TRBJ1-1; d_call: .; v_call: TRBV6-5; cdr3_length: 11; clone_size: .; cdr3_aa: ASSYREGTEAF
j_call: TRBJ2-7; d_call: .; v_call: TRBV27; cdr3_length: 13; clone_size: .; cdr3_aa: ASSLGASSSYEQY
j_call: TRBJ2-1; d_call: .; v_call: TRBV2; cdr3_length: 17; clone_size: .; cdr3_aa: ASRVPQTGPYTIFDEQF
j_call: TRBJ2-1; d_call: .; v_call: TRBV4-3; cdr3_length: 11; clone_size: once; cdr3_aa: ASSLTKYNEQF
j_call: TRBJ1-3; d_call: .; v_call: TRBV9; cdr3_length: 11; clone_size: .; cdr3_aa: ASSYHDRNTIY
j_call: TRBJ2-1; d_call: TRBD2; v_call: TRBV9; cdr3_length: 12; clone_size: .; cdr3_aa: ASSLSGGAYEQF
j_call: TRBJ2-7; d_call: TRBD2; v_call: TRBV19; cdr3_length: 13; clone_size: once; cdr3_aa: ASSYIAGKSYEQY
j_call: TRBJ1-1; d_call: .; v_call: TRBV7-9; cdr3_length: 13; clone_size: .; cdr3_aa: ASSHRTGVNTEAF
j_call: TRBJ1-1; d_call: .; v_call: TRBV20-1; cdr3_length: 8; clone_size: once; cdr3_aa: SGSTAEAF
j_call: TRBJ2-7; d_call: TRBD1; v_call: TRBV11-2; cdr3_length: 12; clone_size: .; cdr3_aa: ASSSGQGVYEQY
j_call: TRBJ2-1; d_call: TRBD2; v_call: TRBV6-5; cdr3_length: 12; clone_size: .; cdr3_aa: ASSYGLADGEQF
j_call: TRBJ2-7; d_call: .; v_call: TRBV4-3; cdr3_length: 11; clone_size: .; cdr3_aa: ASSRRDFDEQY
j_call: TRBJ1-6; d_call: .; v_call: TRBV10-1; cdr3_length: 16; clone_size: .; cdr3_aa: ASSAKGGDSSYNSPLH